Each of the 4 T cell receptor beta chains below was sequenced from the same sample in a study of blood T cell repertoires in COVID-19. Sequenced by immunoSEQ multiplex PCR; TCRdb stores in-frame clones only, minus some. The data show about 220,000 clones, approximately 80% seen once. Sequenced material: peripheral blood. These receptor sequences come from a human donor in a cohort sampled during active COVID-19.

V is TRBV5-4 and J is TRBJ2-7; the match to TRBD2 covers 7 bases. V dropped 2 bases and J dropped 2; count of bases not matched to a gene: 1. The germline gives CDR1 SGHNT, CDR2 YYREEE (reference sequence). CDR3 length equals 13 residues. CDR3 residues: CASSFAGAYEQYF. For the CDR3, the DNA is TGTGCCAGCAGCTTCGCGGGAGCCTACGAGCAGTACTTC.

This clone occurred once. The chain employs TRBV4-2 and TRBJ2-7, with 7 nucleotides matching TRBD2. This CDR3 contains 15 residues. Germline loops: CDR1 LGHNA, CDR2 YNFKEQ. V was pared by 0 bases and J by 3 bases, with 5 bases of the junction left unmatched. The CDR3 protein is CASSQEDGLGYEQYF. The CDR3 DNA follows: TGTGCCAGCAGCCAAGAAGATGGACTAGGCTACGAGCAGTACTTC.

V gene TRBV12-3 or TRBV12-4 combines with J gene TRBJ2-1; tentative D call: TRBD2 (6 bases). The CDR3 covers 12 residues. V lost 5 bases and J lost 9, with 11 bases in between. In DNA, the CDR3 is TGTGCCAGCAGTCCCCGGGGGACTGAGCAGTTCTTC. It codes for CASSPRGTEQFF.

This clone has just one count. V usage is TRBV10-3 and J usage is TRBJ2-7; possible D gene TRBD2, 5 bases. The CDR3 extends over 14 amino acids. The germline V gene has CDR1 ENHRY and CDR2 SYGVKD. V gave up 3 bases and J gave up 3 bases, with 12 bases separating them. CDR3 sequence (DNA): TGTGCCATCAGTGAAGGGCCAGGAGGCTACGAGCAGTACTTC. Encoded protein: CAISEGPGGYEQYF.